The sequence of this T cell receptor (beta chain) was determined in a study of beta chain features in type 1 diabetes. The CDR3 is made up of 14 amino acids. V was clipped by 7 bases and J by 5 bases, with 20 bases between them. The germline V gene has CDR1 SQVTM and CDR2 ANQGSEA. Heparinised blood was drawn once per donor, averaging about 0.11 L. Each of the sorted populations had a purity greater than 95%. As every portion of the isolated RNA was reverse transcribed, the sequencing read expressed TCRB transcripts. Here immunoSEQ multiplex PCR was the method, and the copy in TCRdb shows in-frame clones only, minus some. The data hold hundreds of thousands of clones, with under 70% observed a single time.

The chain joins TRBV29-1 to TRBJ2-5; D perhaps matches TRBD1 (5 bases). Sequencing was carried out using naive CD4+ T cells from blood. This sequence was found in a man aged 25-45 years in good health. The CDR3, as DNA: TGCAGCGGGAGAAGGCAGCCCAAGGGGGAGACCCAGTACTTC. Translating gives CSGRRQPKGETQYF. Looking up the rest from reference TRBV29-1 and TRBJ2-5 gives the full variable domain: SAVISQKPSRDICQRGTSLTIQCQVDSQVTMMFWYRQQPGQSLTLIATANQGSEATYESGFVIDKFPISRPNLTFSTLTVSNMSPEDSSIYLCSGRRQPKGETQYFGPGTRLLVL.